Listed here is a single TCR beta chain. Its antigen remains unidentified. The data were produced by immunoSEQ multiplex PCR, yet TCRdb's version contains in-frame clones alone and is incomplete. The sample shows 9,600 or so clones, and roughly 2% sits with its ten largest clones. From germline, CDR1 is SGDLS and CDR2 YYNGEE. The CDR3 is made up of 12 amino acids. This entry has no DNA. This sample is drawn from a study of synovial regulatory T cells in juvenile arthritis. Median disease duration was approximately 7 years, range 0.2-19.1. Regarding the study as a whole: Synovial Teff and blood CPL repertoires partially overlapped with iaTreg TCR repertoires, which were largely patient-private.

The source is a donor younger than 30 with juvenile idiopathic arthritis. The sample was Treg cells from blood. This sample's subset: remaining (HLA-DR-negative) circulating blood Treg cells. The chain uses TRBV9 and TRBJ2-5; TCRdb's assignment of TRBD1 cannot be checked, as there is no DNA. The CDR3 sequence: CASSVGQETQYF.